Below, one T cell receptor beta chain is given with its context. Its target is not known. The data were obtained in a study of vaccination effects on CD4 cells after COVID-19. Per germline, CDR1 SGHRS and CDR2 YFSETQ. The V segment lost 7 bases and the J segment 4 bases; nucleotides outside the gene matches: 5. The CDR3 sequence is 13 residues long. Within the ViraFEST assay, antigen-specific CD4+ T cells underwent expansion with viral peptide pools prior to sequencing. Isolating CD4+ T cells followed more than eight days of culture. None of the vaccinated had previously contracted SARS-CoV-2, and their nucleocapsid antibodies tested negative. Study findings and constraints: At late timepoints after vaccination, vaccine- and infection-induced clones shrank markedly.

Assay used: immunoSEQ multiplex PCR; TCRdb lists only in-frame clones, some missing. The sample lists over 55,000 clones; less than 80% were seen once. The receptor was isolated from a human donor who received a COVID-19 vaccine. V and J are TRBV5-1 and TRBJ2-5, with 9 bases lining up with TRBD1. The source material was CD4+ T cells from PBMCs cultured with HCoV-OC43 spike peptides, sampled before COVID-19 vaccination. As for subset: HCoV-OC43 spike overlapping peptide pool stimulation. CDR3 sequence (DNA): TGCGCCAGCCAACAGGGGGCTACAGAGACCCAGTACTTC. Protein: CASQQGATETQYF.